This passage covers 18 T cell receptor beta chains from one sample sequenced in a study of blood T cells in healthy people across ages. The authors ran a second PCR of about 6 to 11 cycles using a sample-barcoded 5' primer and a J-beta primer mix. TCRdb ran MiXCR on the 5' RACE reads and lists one entry per CDR3 protein. The table includes 760,000 or so distinct CDR3 sequences, around 25% detected once. The sample was also reused in another study, on T cells of mothers and their children.

Source material: blood. All receptors derive from a boy younger than 18 in good health.

This clonotype was counted only a few times. The CDR3 DNA sequence: TGCGCCAGCAGCCCCCAATGGACAGCAACTAATGAAAAACTGTTTTTT. Translated, it gives CASSPQWTATNEKLFF. J is TRBJ1-4 and V is TRBV5-1; D is possibly TRBD1 (6 bases). The V end lost 4 bases, the J end lost 0 bases, and 13 bases lay between the germline ends. Germline lookup yields CDR1 SGHRS and CDR2 YFSETQ. This CDR3 has 16 residues.

There are many counts of this clonotype. The V gene is TRBV4-1, the J gene TRBJ2-1; perhaps TRBD1 as D (6 bases). This CDR3 comprises 14 residues. Germline V CDR1 and CDR2: MGHRA, YSYEKL. Trimming took 0 bases from V and 5 from J, leaving 8 bases between them. CDR3: CASSQDRGHNEQFF. CDR3 DNA sequence: TGCGCCAGCAGCCAAGACAGGGGCCACAATGAGCAGTTCTTC.

The CDR3 nucleotides are TGCGCCAGCAGCTTGGGGACTAGCGACGAAGAGACCCAGTACTTC. Its protein is CASSLGTSDEETQYF. This rearrangement joins TRBV5-1 to TRBJ2-5; 9 nucleotides align to TRBD2. The CDR3 loop spans 15 amino acids. The germline gives CDR1 SGHRS, CDR2 YFSETQ. Unmatched junction bases numbered 3, after V lost 0 bases and J lost 3 bases.

V gene TRBV6-5 combines with J gene TRBJ1-3; unclear D gene. V lost 6 bases to trimming and J lost 0 bases, with 6 bases between them. Germline-derived CDR1 and CDR2 are MNHEY and SVGAGI. This CDR3 has 13 residues. The CDR3 loop is CASRPNSGNTIYF. The CDR3 region has the DNA TGTGCCAGCAGGCCTAACTCTGGAAACACCATATATTTT.

This clonotype was seen a few times. The chain uses TRBV2 and TRBJ2-5, with TRBD1 as a possible D gene (7 bases). The last part of the DNA fits TRBJ2-1 better; the J call may be wrong. Germline V gene data show CDR1 as SNHLY and CDR2 as FYNNEI. CDR3 length equals 13 residues. CDR3 amino acids: CASSDPGGPEQFF. The CDR3 region has the DNA TGTGCCAGCAGTGACCCAGGGGGGCCTGAGCAGTTCTTC.

This clonotype was detected a few times. The rearrangement uses TRBV2 and TRBJ2-1; the D is unclear. With 7 bases removed from V and 3 bases from J, the gap between germline ends came to 10 bases. The CDR3 spans 13 residues. Looked up from germline, CDR1 is SNHLY and CDR2 is FYNNEI. The CDR3 DNA reads as TGTGCCAGCATAAGTAGCCTCTACAATGAGCAGTTCTTC. Translating it yields CASISSLYNEQFF.

This sequence joins TRBV4-2 and TRBJ2-5; D possibly corresponds to TRBD2 (7 bases). The DNA end favors TRBJ2-7, so the J call may be wrong. CDR1 LGHNA and CDR2 YNFKEQ come from the germline V gene. The CDR3 has 15 amino acids. CDR3 DNA: TGTGCCAGCAGCCAAGGGGGGGGGCGTCTATACGAGCAGTACTTC. It is translated as CASSQGGGRLYEQYF.

This clonotype was seen more than once but under ten times. This rearrangement joins TRBV7-2 to TRBJ2-7; TRBD2 agrees at 7 bases. Losses at the gene ends were 5 bases for V and 0 bases for J; bases not matched to a gene: 13. The CDR3 spans 17 residues. CDR1 and CDR2 from the germline V gene are SGHTA and FQGNSA. The CDR3 region has the DNA TGTGCCAGCAGCCCACAGATGACTAGCCTCTTCTCCTACGAGCAGTACTTC. The encoded protein is CASSPQMTSLFSYEQYF.

The J gene is TRBJ2-5, the V gene TRBV7-3; D possibly corresponds to TRBD2 (6 bases). Germline V CDR1 and CDR2: SGHTA, FQGTGA. This CDR3 comprises 14 residues. V was pared by 4 bases and J by 2 bases, with 11 bases between. The CDR3 is CASSSPGLQETQYF. DNA for the CDR3: TGTGCCAGCAGCTCTCCGGGACTGCAAGAGACCCAGTACTTC. Supplemented by reference TRBV7-3 and TRBJ2-5, the full variable domain reads GAGVSQTPSNKVTEKGKYVELRCDPISGHTALYWYRQSLGQGPEFLIYFQGTGAADDSGLPNDRFFAVRPEGSVSTLKIQRTERGDSAVYLCASSSPGLQETQYFGPGTRLLVL.

This sequence joins TRBV11-1 and TRBJ2-7; 12 nucleotides match TRBD2. Trimming cost V 2 bases and J 5 bases; bases outside gene matches: 13. The CDR3 has 18 amino acids. Germline loops: CDR1 SGHAT, CDR2 FQDESV (reference sequence). The CDR3 loop is CASSLNLAGGPTGHEQYF. CDR3 nucleotide sequence: TGTGCCAGCAGCTTAAACCTAGCGGGAGGGCCCACAGGACACGAGCAGTACTTC.

The chain uses TRBV7-9 and TRBJ2-5; 10 nucleotides agree with TRBD2. Germline V gives CDR1 SEHNR, CDR2 FQNEAQ (reference sequence). V lost 3 bases and J lost 5; bases outside the gene matches: 3. The CDR3 loop spans 14 amino acids. CDR3 in DNA: TGTGCCAGCAGCTTTGGACTAGCGGCGGAGACCCAGTACTTC. It specifies CASSFGLAAETQYF. Full variable domain (outside the CDR3, taken from reference TRBV7-9 and TRBJ2-5): DTGVSQNPRHKITKRGQNVTFRCDPISEHNRLYWYRQTLGQGPEFLTYFQNEAQLEKSRLLSDRFSAERPKGSFSTLEIQRTEQGDSAMYLCASSFGLAAETQYFGPGTRLLVL.

This clonotype was recorded many times. CDR3 loop: CASSLGGLPSTDTQYF. The CDR3 nucleotides are TGCGCCAGCAGCTTGGGAGGACTACCGTCAACAGATACGCAGTATTTT. This chain uses TRBV5-1 with TRBJ2-3, with D tentatively TRBD2 (6 bases). This CDR3 is built from 16 residues. V lost 0 bases, J lost 3 bases, and 14 bases lay in between. Per the germline V gene, CDR1 is SGHRS and CDR2 is YFSETQ.

This chain joins TRBV28 and TRBJ2-3; TRBD1 matches at 8 bases. CDR1 is MDHEN and CDR2 is SYDVKM in the germline V gene. This CDR3 contains 14 residues. With V trimmed by 6 bases and J by 6 bases, 8 bases remained unmatched. CDR3 bases: TGTGCCAGCAGACAGGGGGTTGTTGTGGATACGCAGTATTTT. The encoded protein is CASRQGVVVDTQYF.

The rearrangement uses TRBV7-3 and TRBJ1-1, with TRBD1 matching 10 bases. The germline CDR1 and CDR2 sequences are SGHTA and FQGTGA. Losses at the gene ends were 6 bases for V and 0 bases for J; bases not matched to a gene: 4. The CDR3 is 15 amino acids. CDR3 loop: CASRRTGGVNTEAFF. The CDR3 DNA follows: TGTGCCAGCAGACGGACAGGGGGGGTGAACACTGAAGCTTTCTTT.

This clonotype was seen a few times. J is TRBJ2-7 and V is TRBV20-1; maybe TRBD2 (5 bases). V was clipped by 1 base and J by 1 base, with 8 bases between them. CDR1 is DFQATT, CDR2 SNEGSKA, per germline (reference sequence). The CDR3 consists of 13 residues. As DNA, the CDR3 is TGCAGTGCTAGAGGGGGAGAGTCCTACGAGCAGTACTTC. Protein: CSARGGESYEQYF.

This clonotype appeared a few times. This rearrangement joins TRBV5-1 to TRBJ2-2, with unresolved D. The germline gives CDR1 SGHRS, CDR2 YFSETQ. V lost 3 bases to trimming and J lost 4 bases, with 13 bases between them. The length of the CDR3 is 15 residues. CDR3 nucleotides: TGCGCCAGCAGCTCAACGGTCGGGTCCACCGGGGAGCTGTTTTTT. Amino acid sequence: CASSSTVGSTGELFF.

This sequence joins TRBV24-1 and TRBJ2-1; D is uncertain. Trimming took off 9 bases at V and 7 bases at J, with 15 bases between the two ends. The CDR3 runs to 13 residues. Germline CDR1 reads KGHDR; CDR2 reads SFDVKD. In DNA form, the CDR3 reads TGTGCCACCGGCTCATCAATGAATAATGAGCAGTTCTTC. Protein: CATGSSMNNEQFF.

This clonotype was picked up a small number of times. The chain carries TRBV2 and TRBJ2-5; D not resolved. The closer fit of TRBJ2-1 to the DNA end suggests the J call may be wrong. CDR1 is SNHLY, CDR2 FYNNEI, per germline. The CDR3 runs to 14 residues. In DNA, the CDR3 is TGTGCCAGCAGTGTCAGTGCAGGATACAATGAGCAGTTCTTC. This gives the protein CASSVSAGYNEQFF.